This paragraph covers one T cell receptor beta chain sequence. Its antigen is unidentified. The run depth of the assay was deep. On ten immunoSEQ deep assay plates, unsorted PBMC DNA was sequenced. Repertoires were generated with immunoSEQ multiplex PCR, while TCRdb's copy carries only in-frame clones and drops some. In the table there are about 560,000 clones, 70% to 80% of which are singletons. These data are taken from a study of shared clonotypes between healthy human individuals. The CDR3 extends over 13 amino acids. V shed 5 bases and J 12 bases; nucleotides not matched to a gene: 7. Germline V CDR1 and CDR2: MDHEN, SYDVKM. Caucasian adults residing in Nashville, Tennessee made up all the donors. Overall study results and limits: Only blood samples were collected, and tissue repertoires likely differ.

This sequence was found in a woman in her forties in good health. Some clones in this sample may be carry-over from other donors' samples. The V and J genes are TRBV28 and TRBJ1-2; 12 positions match TRBD1. Sequenced: PBMCs. The CDR3 nucleotides read TGTGCCAGCAGTGACAGCCGGGACAGGGGGCACACCTTC. Translated, it gives CASSDSRDRGHTF.